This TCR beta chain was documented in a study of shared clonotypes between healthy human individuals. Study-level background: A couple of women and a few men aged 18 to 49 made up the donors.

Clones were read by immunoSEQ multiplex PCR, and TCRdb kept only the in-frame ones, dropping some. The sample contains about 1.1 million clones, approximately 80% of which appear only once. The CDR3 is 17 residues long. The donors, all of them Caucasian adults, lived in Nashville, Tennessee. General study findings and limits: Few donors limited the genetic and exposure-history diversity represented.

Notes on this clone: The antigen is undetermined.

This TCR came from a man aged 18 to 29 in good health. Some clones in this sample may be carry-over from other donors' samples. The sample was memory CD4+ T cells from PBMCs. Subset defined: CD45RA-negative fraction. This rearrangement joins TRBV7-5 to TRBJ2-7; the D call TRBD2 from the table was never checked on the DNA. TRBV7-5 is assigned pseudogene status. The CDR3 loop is CVRSIITRLAGGYEQYF. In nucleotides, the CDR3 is TGTGTCAGAAGCATAATAACCCGACTAGCGGGGGGATACGAGCAGTACTTC.